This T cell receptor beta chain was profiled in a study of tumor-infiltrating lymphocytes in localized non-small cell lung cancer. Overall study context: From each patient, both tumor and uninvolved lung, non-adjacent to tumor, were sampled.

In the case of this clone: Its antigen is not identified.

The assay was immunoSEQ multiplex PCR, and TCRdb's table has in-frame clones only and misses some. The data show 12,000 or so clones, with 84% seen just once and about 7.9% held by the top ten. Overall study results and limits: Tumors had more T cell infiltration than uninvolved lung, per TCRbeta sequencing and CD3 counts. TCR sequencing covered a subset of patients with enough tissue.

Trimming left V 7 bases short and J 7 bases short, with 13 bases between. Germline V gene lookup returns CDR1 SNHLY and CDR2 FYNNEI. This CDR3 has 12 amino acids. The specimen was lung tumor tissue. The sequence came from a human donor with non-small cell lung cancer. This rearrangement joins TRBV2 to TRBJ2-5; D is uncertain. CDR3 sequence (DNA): TGTGCCAGCACCGTCGGTGTTGGGACCCAGTACTTC. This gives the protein CASTVGVGTQYF.